A selection of T cell receptor beta chains follows, all from one sample in a study of lymphopenia after photon versus proton radiotherapy. Produced via immunoSEQ multiplex PCR; TCRdb's table is partial and in-frame only. In the table there are around 18,000 clones, 65% to 90% of which are singletons. The sample consisted of peripheral blood, taken from a patient treated with proton-based radiotherapy. The origin of the receptors is a man between 65 and 85 years old with pancreatic cancer. The CDR3 runs from the conserved cysteine through the conserved F or W.

v_call,j_call,cdr3_aa
TRBV11-2,TRBJ2-2,CASSRIVLATNTGELFF
TRBV7-2,TRBJ2-5,CASSPMGTAQETQYF
TRBV5-1,TRBJ2-2,CASSLASAASTGELFF
TRBV6-4,TRBJ2-7,CASRQTSGRYEQYF
TRBV18,TRBJ1-5,CASSTEGVQPQHF
TRBV6-1,TRBJ2-2,CASSGRGQGAGELFF
TRBV6-1,TRBJ2-1,CASSAQGVTSSYNEQFF
TRBV10-3,TRBJ1-1,CAISRTGNTEAFF
TRBV6-1,TRBJ2-5,CASSAVAGGWETQYF
TRBV21-1,TRBJ1-6,CASSKGGGGGEFSPLHF
TRBV2,TRBJ1-5,CASSSDRSLGNQPQHF
TRBV11-2,TRBJ2-1,CASNPTSNEQFF
TRBV7-9,TRBJ2-3,CASSAEDTHSYTQYF
TRBV6-1,TRBJ1-3,CASSDPLSVSGNTIYF
TRBV2,TRBJ1-1,CASSEAPGRGNTEAFF
TRBV5-1,TRBJ2-5,CASSEPGHDNQYF
TRBV12-5,TRBJ1-1,CASGLVLTAKNTEAFF
TRBV11-2,TRBJ2-3,CASSSSLLQGVTDTQYF
TRBV11-2,TRBJ1-4,CASSLGAGLANEKLFF
TRBV7-3,TRBJ2-2,CASSPGLAGAGELFF
TRBV7-3,TRBJ2-7,CASSLSQGDEQYF